The rows below give T cell receptor beta chains drawn from one sample of a study of identical twins. TCRdb re-called the 5' RACE reads through MiXCR, storing one row per CDR3 protein. The sample has around 230,000 distinct CDR3 sequences, around 9.6% seen once; the top ten hold 5% to 6.5%. Sequenced: memory (CD45RO+) T cells sorted from blood. All receptors derive from a woman aged 18-29 years in good health. The CDR3 runs from the conserved cysteine through the conserved F or W. The order of the fields is clone size, V gene, D gene, J gene, CDR3 DNA, CDR3 protein. The D gene is left open where the match is weak. Clone size is given for some rows only: seen once, a few or many times, or a class if the clone is expanded.

few	TRBV20-1	NA	TRBJ1-2	TGCAGTGCTAGTACCGGGACAACAGGGGGCTACACCTTC	CSASTGTTGGYTF
few	TRBV10-3	NA	TRBJ2-2	TGTGCCATCAGTCACCATGGGCAAGCGAACACCGGGGAGCTGTTTTTT	CAISHHGQANTGELFF
NA	TRBV7-9	NA	TRBJ1-5	TGTGCCAGTTCTGACAGCAATCAGCCCCAGCATTTT	CASSDSNQPQHF
NA	TRBV2	NA	TRBJ2-5	TGTGCCAGCAGCCCCCCCCCTGAGCGGTTTGGGGAGACCCAGTACTTC	CASSPPPERFGETQYF
NA	TRBV20-1	NA	TRBJ2-5	TGCAGTGCTCCTTTTTTTCCGTCGGAGACCCAGTACTTC	CSAPFFPSETQYF
few	TRBV12-3/TRBV12-4	TRBD1	TRBJ1-5	TGTGCCAGCAGTACCGACAGGGGGCCTCAGCCCCAGCATTTT	CASSTDRGPQPQHF
few	TRBV27	TRBD2	TRBJ2-5	TGTGCCAGCAGTTTAAACCCGTGGCTAGCGGGAGAGACCCAGTACTTC	CASSLNPWLAGETQYF
many	TRBV7-2	TRBD1	TRBJ1-2	TGTGCCAGCAGCCCGGGACAGTATGGCTACACCTTC	CASSPGQYGYTF
few	TRBV7-2	NA	TRBJ2-5	TGTGCCAGCAGCTTAGAAACGGTAGAAGAGACCCAGTACTTC	CASSLETVEETQYF
NA	TRBV10-3	NA	TRBJ1-6	TGTGCCATCAGTGGGGATCGGAGGACCAATTCACCCCTCCACTTT	CAISGDRRTNSPLHF
NA	TRBV27	NA	TRBJ2-2	TGTGCCAGCAGTTCCGGCAGGGCGAACACCGGGGAGCTGTTTTTT	CASSSGRANTGELFF
few	TRBV6-1	TRBD2	TRBJ2-4	TGTGCCAGCCGGACTAGCCCGGGAAACATTCAGTACTTC	CASRTSPGNIQYF
NA	TRBV20-1	NA	TRBJ1-1	TGCAGTGCAACCCGGTCCGGGAGGAACACTGAAGCTTTCTTT	CSATRSGRNTEAFF
NA	TRBV14	NA	TRBJ2-5	TGTGCCAGCAGCCAATGGAGAGGGCCGGTGGAGACCCAGTACTTC	CASSQWRGPVETQYF
few	TRBV7-2	TRBD2	TRBJ2-7	TGTGCCAGCAGTCCACAAGCGGGAGGGAGACGGGTCGAGCAGTACTTC	CASSPQAGGRRVEQYF
many	TRBV7-2	TRBD1	TRBJ1-6	TGTGCCAGCAGCCCGCAGACAGGGGTAAATTCACCCCTCCACTTT	CASSPQTGVNSPLHF
few	TRBV2	TRBD2	TRBJ2-1	TGTGCCAGCAGCACGGGGGGACCTCTATCCTACAATGAGCAGTTCTTC	CASSTGGPLSYNEQFF
few	TRBV20-1	NA	TRBJ1-4	TGCAGTGTTTCGGGGTCTAATGAAAAACTGTTTTTT	CSVSGSNEKLFF
few	TRBV2	NA	TRBJ2-1	TGTGCCAGCAGATTGGTGGGGCAGTTCTTC	CASRLVGQFF
many	TRBV4-2	NA	TRBJ2-1	TGTGCCAGCAGCCTCGGGGGGCATGAGCAGTTCTTC	CASSLGGHEQFF
many	TRBV14	TRBD1	TRBJ1-2	TGTGCCAGCAGCCCCATCCCGGGACAGAACATCTATGGCTACACCTTC	CASSPIPGQNIYGYTF
few	TRBV12-3/TRBV12-4	NA	TRBJ2-5	TGTGCCAGCAGTTTTCGTAAATTTGCCCGAGAGACCCAGTACTTC	CASSFRKFARETQYF
many	TRBV7-8	NA	TRBJ2-7	TGTGCCAGCAGCTTAGGGTCTCCGGGGGAGAAAAGAGAGCAGTACTTC	CASSLGSPGEKREQYF
few	TRBV10-3	NA	TRBJ2-7	TGTGCCATCAGTTGGACCCTACCTGGAGCCGAGCAGTACTTC	CAISWTLPGAEQYF
many	TRBV27	TRBD2	TRBJ2-7	TGTGCCAGCAGTTTAAAAGGGACTAGCGGGGAATATTCCTACGAGCAGTACTTC	CASSLKGTSGEYSYEQYF
few	TRBV2	NA	TRBJ2-7	TGTGCCAGCATGTACGGGTTTACCTACGAGCAGTACTTC	CASMYGFTYEQYF
NA	TRBV18	TRBD2	TRBJ2-7	TGTGCCAGCTCACCACCGTTAGCGGGGTCCTACGAGCAGTACTTC	CASSPPLAGSYEQYF